This TCR beta chain was sequenced during a study of blood T cells in healthy people across ages. V gave up 5 bases and J gave up 2 bases; unmatched junction bases: 1. This CDR3 is built from 16 residues. Germline V gives CDR1 SEHNR, CDR2 FQNEAQ (reference sequence). Next came a second PCR, run for about 6 to 12 cycles, which used a sample-barcoded 5' primer along with a J-beta primer mix. From the 5' RACE reads, TCRdb called clonotypes with MiXCR, one entry per CDR3 protein. The table shows fewer than 600,000 distinct CDR3 sequences, with roughly a quarter occurring only once. These data were also filed under a second study, of T cells of mothers and their children.

V usage is TRBV7-9 and J usage is TRBJ2-4; 15 nucleotides match TRBD2. Sequenced input: blood. The TCR sequence derives from a boy between 2 and 10 years old in good health. The DNA for the CDR3 is TGTGCCAGCAGCGGGACTAGCGGGAGGTCCAAAAACATTCAGTACTTC. It encodes CASSGTSGRSKNIQYF.